These T cell receptor beta chains were read from a single sample in a study of shared clonotypes between healthy human individuals. Assay: immunoSEQ multiplex PCR; the TCRdb copy retains only in-frame clones and omits some. The sample lists around 1.1 million clones; 70% to 80% were seen once. Sequencing input: memory CD4+ T cells from PBMCs. The receptors shown here come from a man between 18 and 29 years old in good health. Some clones in this sample may be carry-over from other donors' samples. Both conserved end residues are part of each CDR3. The D gene is left open where the match is weak. The size field is filled for only some rows; it gives once, few, many or a size class.

v_call	d_call	clone_size	j_call	cdr3_nt	cdr3_aa
TRBV5-1	.	.	TRBJ1-1	TGCGCCAGCAGCTTGGAGAGCAGGGTTTGGGACACTGAAGCTTTCTTT	CASSLESRVWDTEAFF
TRBV28	.	few	TRBJ1-1	TGTGCCAGCAGTTACCCCAGCCGGGAGGCTGAAGCTTTCTTT	CASSYPSREAEAFF
TRBV10-3	.	.	TRBJ1-4	TGTGCCATCAGTGTGGGTCATGAAAAACTGTTTTTT	CAISVGHEKLFF
TRBV27	.	.	TRBJ2-1	TGTGCCAGCAGTTTGATGGGGGTAAATGAGCAGTTCTTC	CASSLMGVNEQFF
TRBV7-2	TRBD1	many	TRBJ1-1	TGTGCCAGCAGCACCGGGACAGTTAACACTGAAGCTTTCTTT	CASSTGTVNTEAFF
TRBV18	.	.	TRBJ2-7	TGTGCCAGCTCCCCTAGCTCCTACGAGCAGTACTTC	CASSPSSYEQYF
TRBV14	.	.	TRBJ2-2	TGTGCCAGCAGCCAATACCAGGGGACGAACACCGGGGAGCTGTTTTTT	CASSQYQGTNTGELFF
TRBV7-2	.	.	TRBJ2-2	TGTGCCAGCAGCTTATCTCCCCAGGCCACCGGGGAGCTGTTTTTT	CASSLSPQATGELFF
TRBV2	.	.	TRBJ2-1	TGTGCCAGCAGTGAGATGCGGAGTTGGAATGAGCAGTTCTTC	CASSEMRSWNEQFF
TRBV7-6	.	.	TRBJ1-1	TGTGCCAGCAGCTTAGCGCTGGGGACCAACACTGAAGCTTTCTTT	CASSLALGTNTEAFF
TRBV4-3	.	.	TRBJ2-7	TGCGCCAGCAGCCAAGGAATCGAGACAGTATCCTACGAGCAGTACTTC	CASSQGIETVSYEQYF
TRBV9	.	.	TRBJ1-1	TGTGCCAGCAGCGTAGTTGGGGCCCCGGGAACTGAAGCTTTCTTT	CASSVVGAPGTEAFF
TRBV15	.	few	TRBJ2-5	TGTGCCACCAGCAGACCGTGGGGGAGAGAGACCCAGTACTTC	CATSRPWGRETQYF
TRBV9	.	.	TRBJ1-5	TGTGCCAGCAGCGTCGGTCCGGGTGGCAATCAGCCCCAGCATTTT	CASSVGPGGNQPQHF
TRBV7-2	.	.	TRBJ2-7	TGTGCCAGCACCCTGTCGTATGGCTTTAAGGCCCACGAGCAGTACTTC	CASTLSYGFKAHEQYF
TRBV2	.	.	TRBJ1-2	TGTGCCAGCAGTGAACGGGGGGGCTATGGCTACACCTTC	CASSERGGYGYTF
TRBV7-9	.	once	TRBJ1-5	TGTGCCAGCAACATCCTTCGAACGAGCAATCAGCCCCAGCATTTT	CASNILRTSNQPQHF
TRBV29-1	.	.	TRBJ1-2	TGCAGCGTTGGAAGGCGCTGGTACACCTTC	CSVGRRWYTF
TRBV19	TRBD1	.	TRBJ2-3	TGTGCCAGTAGTCAGGGGGACGGTTATACGCAGTATTTT	CASSQGDGYTQYF
TRBV7-9	.	few	TRBJ1-5	TGTGCCAGCAGCACCTGGGACGCGCAGCCCCAGCATTTT	CASSTWDAQPQHF
TRBV4-1	TRBD1	.	TRBJ1-2	TGCGCCAGCAGCCGACAAGGACAGGGAAACTATGGCTACACCTTC	CASSRQGQGNYGYTF
TRBV5-6	.	.	TRBJ2-2	TGTGCCAGCAGCTTGGCATCGAACACCGGGGAGCTGTTTTTT	CASSLASNTGELFF
TRBV7-3	.	.	TRBJ2-2	TGTGCCAGCAGCTCCGCCGGAGCGGGGAACACCGGGGAGCTGTTTTTT	CASSSAGAGNTGELFF
TRBV28	.	.	TRBJ2-1	TGTGCCAGCAGCCCCGGGGGGAGGGACAACAATGAGCAGTTCTTC	CASSPGGRDNNEQFF